This entry lists 12 T cell receptor beta chains sequenced from one sample in a study of T cell changes during pregnancy in multiple sclerosis. Assay used: immunoSEQ multiplex PCR; TCRdb lists only in-frame clones, some missing. The data hold tens of thousands of clones, with less than 95% observed a single time. Here the sequenced sample was peripheral blood, taken in the first trimester of pregnancy. These receptors were taken from a female donor in good health, enrolled as a control in a pregnancy study.

This sequence joins TRBV15 and TRBJ2-1, with 9 bases identical to TRBD1. V shed 4 bases, J shed 7 bases, and the junction held 8 bases outside the gene matches. The CDR3 sequence is 15 residues long. Germline loops: CDR1 LNHNV, CDR2 YYDKDF (reference sequence). This CDR3 is CATSTRTGVRNEQFF. In nucleotides, the CDR3 is TGTGCCACCAGCACAAGGACAGGGGTAAGAAATGAGCAGTTCTTC.

CDR3: CSVENTNYGYTF. The CDR3 DNA reads TGCAGCGTTGAAAATACTAACTATGGCTACACCTTC. The rearrangement links TRBV29-1 to TRBJ1-2; D gene unclear. The germline V and J ends were trimmed by 2 bases and 0 bases, with 4 bases remaining between them. The CDR3 contains 12 residues. CDR1 and CDR2 from the germline V gene are SQVTM and ANQGSEA.

The rearrangement joins TRBV5-1 to TRBJ2-3; 9 nucleotides align to TRBD2. CDR3 size: 14 residues. J was trimmed by 4 bases and V by 4 bases; bases with no gene match: 4. Germline V lookup: CDR1 SGHRS, CDR2 YFSETQ. The CDR3 region has the DNA TGCGCCAGCAGCCTAGCGGGAACCCCAGATACGCAGTATTTT. Translation: CASSLAGTPDTQYF.

The gene calls are TRBV2 and TRBJ2-2, with 8 positions matching TRBD2. The V and J ends lost 7 bases and 6 bases, in that order; junction bases with no gene match: 10. In germline, CDR1 is SNHLY, CDR2 FYNNEI. The CDR3 is made up of 15 amino acids. In DNA, the CDR3 is TGTGCCAGCACCCCAAGACTAGCGAAGGCCGGGGAGCTGTTTTTT. Translation: CASTPRLAKAGELFF.

The chain is built from TRBV30 and TRBJ1-5; 10 positions match TRBD1. Germline V gene lookup returns CDR1 GTSNPN and CDR2 SVGIG (reference sequence). The V segment lost 5 bases and the J segment 6 bases; nucleotides outside the gene matches: 1. This CDR3 spans 12 amino acids. Here the CDR3 reads CAWGDRGQPQHF. CDR3 DNA: TGTGCCTGGGGGGACAGGGGTCAGCCCCAGCATTTT.

The V call is TRBV13, the J call TRBJ2-3; 12 positions agree with TRBD2. The CDR3 loop spans 15 amino acids. CDR1 and CDR2 from the germline V gene are PRHDT and FYEKMQ (reference sequence). V lost 5 bases to trimming and J lost 5 bases; unmatched junction nucleotides: 5. The CDR3 is CASSLEGLAGDTQYF. CDR3 bases: TGTGCCAGCAGCCTAGAGGGACTAGCGGGAGATACGCAGTATTTT.

The chain couples TRBV19 to TRBJ1-1, with D possibly matching TRBD1 (6 bases). The germline CDR1 and CDR2 sequences are LNHDA and SQIVND (reference sequence). The V and J ends lost 6 bases and 4 bases respectively, with 15 bases between them. This CDR3 spans 14 amino acids. This CDR3 is CASRSKGRGTEAFF. The CDR3 bases are TGTGCCAGTAGATCGAAGGGCAGGGGCACTGAAGCTTTCTTT. The variable domain in full, with the rest retrieved from reference TRBV19 and TRBJ1-1, is DGGITQSPKYLFRKEGQNVTLSCEQNLNHDAMYWYRQDPGQGLRLIYYSQIVNDFQKGDIAEGYSVSREKKESFPLTVTSAQKNPTAFYLCASRSKGRGTEAFFGQGTRLTVV.

The chain carries TRBV7-8 and TRBJ2-1, with D possibly matching TRBD2 (6 bases). Germline CDR1 is SGHVS and CDR2 is FQNEAQ. The CDR3 contains 14 residues. Trimming stripped 3 bases from V and 6 bases from J, with 12 bases between. The CDR3 nucleotides are TGTGCCAGCAGCTTGTCGCTAGCGCGCAATGAGCAGTTCTTC. Amino acids: CASSLSLARNEQFF.

This chain links TRBV2 with TRBJ2-3, with a weak D call TRBD2 (5 bases). Germline V gene data show CDR1 as SNHLY and CDR2 as FYNNEI. The CDR3 length is 16 residues. Trimming pared 6 bases from V and 2 bases from J, leaving 18 bases between. The DNA for the CDR3 is TGTGCCAGCAGGGCAGACTGGAGCGGAGTCACAGATACGCAGTATTTT. Protein product: CASRADWSGVTDTQYF.

The V call is TRBV28, the J call TRBJ2-7; TRBD1 aligns across 7 bases. V lost 8 bases and J lost 4; bases outside the gene matches: 14. Germline V gene lookup returns CDR1 MDHEN and CDR2 SYDVKM. The CDR3 sequence is 15 residues long. CDR3 nucleotide sequence: TGTGCCAGCGGAAGTGACAGGGCCAAAGTATACGAGCAGTACTTC. Translating gives CASGSDRAKVYEQYF.

The chain joins TRBV11-2 to TRBJ2-7, with TRBD1 as a possible D gene (6 bases). V lost 5 bases and J 5 bases, leaving 16 bases between the germline ends. CDR1 and CDR2 from the germline V gene are SGHAT and FQNNGV. The CDR3 loop spans 14 amino acids. The chain's CDR3 is CASSPPDRLHEQYF. CDR3 sequence (DNA): TGTGCCAGCAGCCCACCGGACAGATTACACGAGCAGTACTTC. Variable domain in full (rest from reference TRBV11-2 and TRBJ2-7): EAGVAQSPRYKIIEKRQSVAFWCNPISGHATLYWYQQILGQGPKLLIQFQNNGVVDDSQLPKDRFSAERLKGVDSTLKIQPAKLEDSAVYLCASSPPDRLHEQYFGPGTRLTVT.

The J gene is TRBJ1-1, the V gene TRBV5-6, with D unresolved. Germline-derived CDR1 and CDR2 are SGHDT and YYEEEE. The CDR3 covers 12 residues. Between the trimmed V and J ends, which lost 3 bases and 5 bases, there was a span of 8 bases. The CDR3 is CASSWQKTEAFF. The CDR3 DNA sequence: TGTGCCAGCAGCTGGCAGAAGACTGAAGCTTTCTTT.